This T cell receptor (beta chain) was sequenced for a study of PD-L1 blockade in urothelial cancer. This clone has only one observation. The length of the CDR3 is 14 residues. J gave up 6 bases and V 4 bases, and 6 bases lay outside the gene matches. From germline, CDR1 is SGDLS and CDR2 YYNGEE. Every PCR received spiked-in synthetic TCR analog templates. Generated by immunoSEQ multiplex PCR, the TCRdb table keeps only in-frame clones and is missing some. The table includes approximately 46,000 clones, around 90% detected once. The chain employs TRBV9 and TRBJ1-2, with 10 positions matching TRBD1. This sequence was found in a man in his 60s with urothelial cancer. The sequenced sample was PBMCs, obtained around atezolizumab (anti-PD-L1) treatment. In DNA form, the CDR3 reads TGTGCCAGCAGCTTCCAGACAGGGGGCGATGGCTACACCTTC. Its protein is CASSFQTGGDGYTF.